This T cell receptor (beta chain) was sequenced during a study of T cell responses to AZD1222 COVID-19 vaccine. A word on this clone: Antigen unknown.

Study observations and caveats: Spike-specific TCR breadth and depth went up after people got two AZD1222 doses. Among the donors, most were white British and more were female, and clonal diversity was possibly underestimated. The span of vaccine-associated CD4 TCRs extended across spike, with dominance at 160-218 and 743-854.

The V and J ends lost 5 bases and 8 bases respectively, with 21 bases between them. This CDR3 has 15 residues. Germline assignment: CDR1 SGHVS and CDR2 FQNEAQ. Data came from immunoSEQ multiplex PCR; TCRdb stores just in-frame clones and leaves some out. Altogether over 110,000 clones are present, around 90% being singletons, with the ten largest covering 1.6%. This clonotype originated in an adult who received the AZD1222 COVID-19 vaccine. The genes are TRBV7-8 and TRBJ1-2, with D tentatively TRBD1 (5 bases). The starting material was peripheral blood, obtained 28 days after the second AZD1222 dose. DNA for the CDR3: TGTGCCAGCAGCACTCGGACAACAACCGCCCTAGGCTACACCTTC. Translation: CASSTRTTTALGYTF.